The 32 T cell receptor beta chains listed next were all sequenced from one sample in a study of response to subunit inactivated influenza vaccine. TCRdb processed the RT-PCR reads anew with MiXCR; each CDR3 protein has one entry. Here the sample spans about 190,000 distinct CDR3 sequences, roughly 14% being singletons. The sequencing used CD8+ T cells sorted from PBMCs, collected about 5 days after vaccination. The origin of the receptors is a man between 45 and 60 years old who received an inactivated influenza vaccine.

This clonotype was observed many times. J is TRBJ2-7 and V is TRBV29-1; D possibly corresponds to TRBD1 (7 bases). The length of the CDR3 is 14 residues. Germline V gene data show CDR1 as SQVTM and CDR2 as ANQGSEA. Deletions cut 1 base from V and 3 bases from J, with 13 bases between. The DNA of the CDR3 is TGCAGCGTTGAAGGACAGGGAGGAATCTACGAGCAGTACTTC. The encoded protein is CSVEGQGGIYEQYF.

Ten or more counts support this clonotype. The CDR3 sequence is CASSRRQVSYEQYF. The CDR3 DNA sequence: TGCGCCAGCAGCCGAAGACAGGTCTCCTACGAGCAGTACTTC. This chain connects TRBV5-1 to TRBJ2-7; a possible D gene is TRBD1 (6 bases). With 4 bases removed from V and 0 bases from J, the gap between germline ends came to 11 bases. CDR1 is SGHRS, CDR2 YFSETQ, per germline. The CDR3 covers 14 residues.

The chain combines TRBV6-1 with TRBJ2-1; 9 bases are shared with TRBD2. The junction had 19 bases not matched to a gene; V was cut back by 5 bases and J by 5 bases. The CDR3 is 19 residues long. CDR1 MNHNS and CDR2 SASEGT come from the germline V gene. This CDR3 is CASSPGPGLAGTSHNEQFF. In nucleotides, the CDR3 is TGTGCCAGCAGTCCTGGCCCGGGCCTAGCCGGGACTAGCCACAATGAGCAGTTCTTC.

The chain employs TRBV7-7 and TRBJ2-1; tentative D call: TRBD2 (5 bases). Per germline, CDR1 SSHAT and CDR2 FNYEAQ (reference sequence). The CDR3 loop spans 15 amino acids. Deletions cut 1 base from V and 6 bases from J, with 13 bases between. CDR3: CASSLGGSLFNEQFF. The CDR3 DNA follows: TGTGCCAGCAGCTTAGGTGGGAGTCTTTTCAATGAGCAGTTCTTC. The variable domain in full, with the rest retrieved from reference TRBV7-7 and TRBJ2-1, is GAGVSQSPRYKVTKRGQDVTLRCDPISSHATLYWYQQALGQGPEFLTYFNYEAQPDKSGLPSDRFSAERPEGSISTLTIQRTEQRDSAMYRCASSLGGSLFNEQFFGPGTRLTVL.

This clonotype was found many times. J is TRBJ2-7 and V is TRBV12-3 or TRBV12-4; the D gene is possibly TRBD1 (5 bases). The CDR3 length is 13 residues. V lost 0 bases and J 6 bases, leaving 9 bases between the germline ends. Here the CDR3 DNA reads TGTGCCAGCAGTTTAGCAGGGGCAGGCGAGCAGTACTTC. Its protein product is CASSLAGAGEQYF.

The rearrangement links TRBV7-9 to TRBJ2-3; possibly TRBD1 or TRBD2 for D (5 bases each). Germline loops: CDR1 SEHNR, CDR2 FQNEAQ (reference sequence). This CDR3 is built from 16 residues. V lost 5 bases and J 2 bases, leaving 17 bases between the germline ends. The DNA of the CDR3 is TGTGCCAGCAGCACCTCAGGGACCTTGGACACAGATACGCAGTATTTT. It is translated as CASSTSGTLDTDTQYF.

This clonotype has just a few counts. The chain joins TRBV9 to TRBJ2-1; 13 bases agree with TRBD2. CDR3 length: 15 residues. CDR1 SGDLS and CDR2 YYNGEE come from the germline V gene. The V and J ends lost 4 bases and 10 bases, in that order; junction bases with no gene match: 8. The CDR3 spells CASSLGLAGVEEQFF. The CDR3 DNA is TGTGCCAGCAGCCTAGGACTAGCGGGAGTGGAGGAGCAGTTCTTC. Supplemented by reference TRBV9 and TRBJ2-1, the full variable domain reads DSGVTQTPKHLITATGQRVTLRCSPRSGDLSVYWYQQSLDQGLQFLIQYYNGEERAKGNILERFSAQQFPDLHSELNLSSLELGDSALYFCASSLGLAGVEEQFFGPGTRLTVL.

The V and J genes are TRBV13 and TRBJ2-3; D is unclear. Trimming stripped 5 bases from V and 1 base from J, with 7 bases between. The CDR3 has 13 residues. Germline CDR1 reads PRHDT; CDR2 reads FYEKMQ (reference sequence). The CDR3 DNA is TGTGCCAGCAGCCCTGCCCGCACAGATACGCAGTATTTT. Amino acid sequence: CASSPARTDTQYF.

This clonotype was counted ten times or more. This chain uses TRBV3-1 with TRBJ2-7; no definite D call. Germline V CDR1 and CDR2: LGHDT, YNNKEL (reference sequence). The CDR3 has 12 amino acids. Trimming pared 0 bases from V and 3 bases from J, leaving 3 bases between. The CDR3 coding sequence is TGTGCCAGCAGCCAAGATGGCTACGAGCAGTACTTC. This codes for CASSQDGYEQYF.

This clonotype was detected a few times. The chain is built from TRBV6-2 or TRBV6-3 and TRBJ1-2; no definite D call. Trimming stripped 6 bases from V and 4 bases from J, with 21 bases between. This CDR3 is built from 16 residues. CDR1 and CDR2 (germline): MNHEY, SVGEGT. The CDR3 nucleotides are TGTGCCAGCAGAACACCCCTCGACCGACTGGGCTATGGCTACACCTTC. Residues: CASRTPLDRLGYGYTF.

This clonotype was seen a handful of times. V and J are TRBV25-1 and TRBJ2-7, with a tentative D call TRBD1 (7 bases). The CDR3 extends over 15 amino acids. Looked up from germline, CDR1 is MGHDK and CDR2 is SYGVNS. Trimming pared 3 bases from V and 2 bases from J, leaving 14 bases between. The CDR3 region is CASSDATGRTYEQYF. In nucleotides, the CDR3 is TGTGCCAGCAGTGATGCGACAGGGAGGACCTACGAGCAGTACTTC.

The V call is TRBV6-5, the J call TRBJ2-7; 7 positions match TRBD1. CDR3 size: 14 residues. V gave up 5 bases and J gave up 7 bases; unmatched junction bases: 11. Germline V CDR1 and CDR2: MNHEY, SVGAGI. The CDR3 nucleotides are TGTGCCAGCAGTACTACCCAGACAGGGCGGGAGCAGTACTTC. Translated, it gives CASSTTQTGREQYF.

The chain joins TRBV5-1 to TRBJ2-3; 10 bases map to TRBD1. CDR3 length equals 15 residues. The J segment lost 1 base and the V segment lost 4 bases, leaving 3 bases of the junction unmatched. Germline CDR1 reads SGHRS; CDR2 reads YFSETQ. CDR3 residues: CASSRGTGGTDTQYF. The CDR3 DNA reads TGCGCCAGCAGCCGAGGGACAGGGGGCACAGATACGCAGTATTTT.

This clonotype showed up just a few times. This chain uses TRBV6-2 or TRBV6-3 with TRBJ1-2; 8 bases agree with TRBD1. Per the germline V gene, CDR1 is MNHEY and CDR2 is SVGEGT. CDR3 size: 16 residues. Losses at the gene ends were 6 bases for V and 6 bases for J; bases not matched to a gene: 15. The CDR3 here is CASSSSDRGWRHGYTF. DNA of the CDR3: TGTGCCAGCAGCTCATCTGACAGGGGTTGGAGGCATGGCTACACCTTC.

The chain uses TRBV12-3 or TRBV12-4 and TRBJ2-1; TRBD2 aligns across 10 bases. V shed 4 bases and J 9 bases; nucleotides not matched to a gene: 6. The CDR3 covers 14 residues. The DNA of the CDR3 is TGTGCCAGCAGTTCCGGGACTAGCGTTCCTGAGCAGTTCTTC. This encodes CASSSGTSVPEQFF.

This clonotype has a handful of counts. The genes are TRBV5-5 and TRBJ2-5; D is unclear. The V gene's germline CDR1 is SGHKS and CDR2 YYEKEE (reference sequence). Trimming cost V 1 base and J 5 bases, with 9 bases left between them. This CDR3 has 13 amino acids. The DNA of the CDR3 is TGTGCCAGCAGCTTGTCGTGGTGGGAGACCCAGTACTTC. Protein sequence: CASSLSWWETQYF.

This clonotype was found a few times. J is TRBJ2-1 and V is TRBV20-1; D gene uncertain. V was shortened by 3 bases and J by 0 bases, with 9 bases between the two germline ends. This CDR3 is built from 14 residues. Germline values: CDR1 DFQATT, CDR2 SNEGSKA (reference sequence). The CDR3 DNA follows: TGCAGTGCTAGTCACTTCGGCTCCTACAATGAGCAGTTCTTC. It yields the protein CSASHFGSYNEQFF.

This clonotype was found a few times. The gene calls are TRBV7-8 and TRBJ1-2, with TRBD1 matching over 10 bases. Germline V CDR1 and CDR2: SGHVS, FQNEAQ. Trimming at V came to 5 bases and at J to 2 bases, leaving 5 bases not matched to a gene. This CDR3 region has 15 residues. CDR3 sequence (DNA): TGTGCCAGCAGCCCGGGGGGACAGGGGAACTATGGCTACACCTTC. It encodes CASSPGGQGNYGYTF.

This clonotype was seen a handful of times. This chain uses TRBV14 with TRBJ2-6, with 12 bases that match TRBD1. Per the germline V gene, CDR1 is SGHDN and CDR2 is FVKESK. J gave up 3 bases and V 2 bases, and 5 bases lay outside the gene matches. The CDR3 spans 18 residues. CDR3 DNA sequence: TGTGCCAGCAGCCAACCGGGACAGGGGGCTAATGGGGCCAACGTCCTGACTTTC. Translation: CASSQPGQGANGANVLTF.

This chain links TRBV5-6 with TRBJ1-6, with D possibly TRBD1 on 5 matching bases. With 0 bases removed from V and 6 bases from J, the gap between germline ends came to 7 bases. The CDR3 loop spans 14 amino acids. The V gene's germline CDR1 is SGHDT and CDR2 YYEEEE. This chain's CDR3 is CASSLARGNSPLHF. CDR3 nucleotide sequence: TGTGCCAGCAGCTTGGCGAGGGGTAATTCACCCCTCCACTTT.

This clonotype was recorded a few times. V gene TRBV4-3 combines with J gene TRBJ2-3; D remains unclear. V lost 0 bases and J 3 bases, leaving 16 bases between the germline ends. The CDR3 runs to 17 residues. Germline lookup yields CDR1 LGHNA and CDR2 YSLEER. The CDR3 spells CASSQDRRWVGTDTQYF. CDR3 DNA sequence: TGCGCCAGCAGCCAAGATCGTCGGTGGGTCGGGACAGATACGCAGTATTTT.

V is TRBV3-1 and J is TRBJ2-7; D not resolved. V was clipped by 1 base and J by 3 bases, with 7 bases between them. Germline CDR1 LGHDT, CDR2 YNNKEL (reference sequence). The CDR3 has 13 residues. The CDR3 DNA is TGTGCCAGCAGCCAAGTAGACGGCTACGAGCAGTACTTC. The encoded protein is CASSQVDGYEQYF.

Only a few counts were recorded for this clonotype. The chain links TRBV4-1 to TRBJ1-5; TRBD1 agrees at 9 bases. This CDR3 has 17 amino acids. J lost 4 bases, V lost 4 bases, and 11 bases had no gene match. Germline assignment: CDR1 MGHRA and CDR2 YSYEKL. CDR3 nucleotides: TGCGCCAGCAGCCCCCAAGGACAGGGGACGGGTAATCAGCCCCAGCATTTT. This codes for CASSPQGQGTGNQPQHF.

The V gene is TRBV2, the J gene TRBJ2-7; TRBD2 matches 10 bases. The CDR3 consists of 17 residues. CDR1 is SNHLY, CDR2 FYNNEI, per germline. J gave up 2 bases and V 0 bases, and 7 bases lay outside the gene matches. The CDR3 is CASSEAPRAGGPYEQYF. The CDR3 DNA is TGTGCCAGCAGTGAAGCCCCAAGAGCGGGAGGGCCCTACGAGCAGTACTTC.

This clonotype has more than one count but fewer than ten. V gene TRBV7-9 combines with J gene TRBJ2-1, with 9 bases aligning to TRBD1. Trimming cost V 5 bases and J 8 bases; bases outside gene matches: 7. Germline lookup yields CDR1 SEHNR and CDR2 FQNEAQ (reference sequence). The CDR3 has 14 amino acids. The DNA of the CDR3 is TGTGCCAGCAGCATGACAGGGGGTACCGATGAGCAGTTCTTC. It specifies CASSMTGGTDEQFF.

This chain links TRBV3-1 with TRBJ2-2; D possibly corresponds to TRBD2 (6 bases). The CDR3 covers 14 residues. The V and J ends lost 1 base and 6 bases respectively, with 9 bases between them. Germline CDR1 is LGHDT and CDR2 is YNNKEL (reference sequence). CDR3 in amino acids: CASSQAGGPGELFF. The CDR3 nucleotides are TGTGCCAGCAGCCAAGCAGGAGGGCCCGGGGAGCTGTTTTTT.

This sequence joins TRBV5-6 and TRBJ2-7, with 12 bases fitting TRBD1. The CDR3 sequence is 14 residues long. The trim removed 4 bases at V and 5 bases at J, leaving 4 bases unmatched. The germline gives CDR1 SGHDT, CDR2 YYEEEE. The CDR3 reads CASSDGTGGHEQYF. CDR3 coding DNA: TGTGCCAGCAGCGACGGGACAGGGGGCCACGAGCAGTACTTC.

A few counts support this clonotype. This sequence joins TRBV12-3 or TRBV12-4 and TRBJ2-5; the match to TRBD2 covers 13 bases. Trimming removed 6 bases from V and 4 bases from J; junction bases left unmatched: 5. The CDR3 sequence is 15 residues long. As DNA, the CDR3 is TGTGCCAGCAGCCAACTAGCGGGAGGGCCAGAGACCCAGTACTTC. This translates into CASSQLAGGPETQYF.

In its sample, this clonotype was seen a few times. This chain connects TRBV11-2 to TRBJ2-1; D is ambiguous. Trimming stripped 5 bases from V and 3 bases from J, with 5 bases between. Germline loops: CDR1 SGHAT, CDR2 FQNNGV. This CDR3 contains 12 residues. The DNA of the CDR3 is TGTGCCAGCAGCCCCCACTACAATGAGCAGTTCTTC. It is translated as CASSPHYNEQFF.

The V gene is TRBV9, the J gene TRBJ2-3, with 9 bases aligning to TRBD1. CDR3 size: 15 residues. Trimming cost V 3 bases and J 3 bases; bases outside gene matches: 5. From germline, CDR1 is SGDLS and CDR2 YYNGEE. The CDR3 bases are TGTGCCAGCAGCGACCGGGACAGGGAAACAGATACGCAGTATTTT. Its translation is CASSDRDRETDTQYF.

This chain joins TRBV4-1 and TRBJ2-7, with D perhaps matching TRBD1 (5 bases). Trimming left V 1 base short and J 3 bases short, with 10 bases between. Germline V gene data show CDR1 as MGHRA and CDR2 as YSYEKL. CDR3 size: 14 residues. The CDR3 spells CASSQVSRVYEQYF. The CDR3 bases are TGCGCCAGCAGCCAAGTATCCAGGGTCTACGAGCAGTACTTC.

The J gene is TRBJ2-3, the V gene TRBV7-8; D perhaps matches TRBD2 (6 bases). CDR1 SGHVS and CDR2 FQNEAQ come from the germline V gene. V was pared by 6 bases and J by 4 bases, with 17 bases between. CDR3 length: 15 amino acids. The CDR3 reads CASSFLVGGSDTQYF. For the CDR3, the DNA is TGTGCCAGCAGTTTCCTAGTTGGAGGGTCAGATACGCAGTATTTT.